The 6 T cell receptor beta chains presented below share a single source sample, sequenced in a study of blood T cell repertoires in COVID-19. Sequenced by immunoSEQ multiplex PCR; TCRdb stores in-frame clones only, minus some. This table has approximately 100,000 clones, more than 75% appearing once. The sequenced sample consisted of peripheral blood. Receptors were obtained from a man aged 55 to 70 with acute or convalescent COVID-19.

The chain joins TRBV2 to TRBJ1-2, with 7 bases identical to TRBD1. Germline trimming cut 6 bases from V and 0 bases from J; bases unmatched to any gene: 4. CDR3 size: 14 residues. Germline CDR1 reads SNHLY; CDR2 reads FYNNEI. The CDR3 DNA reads TGTGCCAGCAGCCAGACAGGGACTAACTATGGCTACACCTTC. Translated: CASSQTGTNYGYTF.

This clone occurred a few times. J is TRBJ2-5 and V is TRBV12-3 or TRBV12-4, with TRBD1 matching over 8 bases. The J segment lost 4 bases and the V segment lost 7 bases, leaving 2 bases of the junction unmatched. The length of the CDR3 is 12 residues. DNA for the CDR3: TGTGCCAGCACCGGGACAGGAGAGACCCAGTACTTC. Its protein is CASTGTGETQYF.

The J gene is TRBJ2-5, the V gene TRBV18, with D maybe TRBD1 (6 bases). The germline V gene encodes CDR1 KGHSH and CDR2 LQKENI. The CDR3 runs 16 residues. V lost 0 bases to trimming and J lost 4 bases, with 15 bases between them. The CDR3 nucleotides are TGTGCCAGCTCACCACCGAATCAGGGGTTGGGAGAGACCCAGTACTTC. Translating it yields CASSPPNQGLGETQYF.

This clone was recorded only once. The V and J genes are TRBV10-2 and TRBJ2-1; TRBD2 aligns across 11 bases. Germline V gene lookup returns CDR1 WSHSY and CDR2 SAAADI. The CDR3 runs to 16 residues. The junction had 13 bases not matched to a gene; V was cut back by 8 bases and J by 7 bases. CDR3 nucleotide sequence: TGCGCCAGCGCTACTGGGACTAGCGGAGTCAGGAATGAGCAGTTCTTC. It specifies CASATGTSGVRNEQFF.

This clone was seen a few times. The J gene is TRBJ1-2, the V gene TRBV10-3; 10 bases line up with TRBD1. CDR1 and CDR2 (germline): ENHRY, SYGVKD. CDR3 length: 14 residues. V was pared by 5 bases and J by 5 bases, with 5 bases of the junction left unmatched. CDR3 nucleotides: TGTGCCATCAGTAGGACAGGGGGGTCATATGGCTACACCTTC. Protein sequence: CAISRTGGSYGYTF.

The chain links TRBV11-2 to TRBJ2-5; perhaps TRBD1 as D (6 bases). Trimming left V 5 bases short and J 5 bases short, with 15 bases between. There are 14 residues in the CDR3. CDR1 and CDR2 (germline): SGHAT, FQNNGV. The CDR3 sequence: CASSQLGQTETQYF. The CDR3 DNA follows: TGTGCCAGCAGCCAACTGGGACAAACCGAGACCCAGTACTTC.